Following are 22 T cell receptor beta chains from one sample sequenced in a study of T-cell reconstitution after alpha-beta-depleted transplantation in children. Researchers prepared the TCRbeta library using unique molecular identifiers, the study reports. MiXCR was run by TCRdb on the PCR reads, yielding one entry per CDR3 protein. The data contain about 97,000 distinct CDR3 sequences, approximately 8% of them singletons. This sample comprised PBMCs, obtained before TCRalphabeta/CD19-depleted stem cell transplant. The receptor source for this set is a boy between 2 and 10 years old with acute lymphoblastic leukemia, due to receive a stem cell transplant.

At least ten counts were recorded for this clonotype. The chain recombines TRBV27 with TRBJ2-6; D not resolved. The CDR3 extends over 19 amino acids. Germline loops: CDR1 MNHEY, CDR2 SMNVEV (reference sequence). The germline V and J ends were trimmed by 3 bases and 0 bases, with 18 bases remaining between them. The DNA of the CDR3 is TGTGCCAGCAGTTTCAGTCAGTGGGTACGACTCTCTGGGGCCAACGTCCTGACTTTC. It is translated as CASSFSQWVRLSGANVLTF. Full variable domain (missing parts from reference TRBV27 and TRBJ2-6): EAQVTQNPRYLITVTGKKLTVTCSQNMNHEYMSWYRQDPGLGLRQIYYSMNVEVTDKGDVPEGYKVSRKEKRNFPLILESPSPNQTSLYFCASSFSQWVRLSGANVLTFGAGSRLTVL.

This clonotype showed up just a few times. The chain links TRBV6-5 to TRBJ1-3; no clear D gene. From germline, CDR1 is MNHEY and CDR2 SVGAGI. The CDR3 length is 15 residues. The V end lost 5 bases, the J end lost 0 bases, and 11 bases lay between the germline ends. The CDR3 DNA follows: TGTGCCAGCAGTCCTCTAGGGAACTCTGGAAACACCATATATTTT. This gives the protein CASSPLGNSGNTIYF.

The V gene is TRBV5-1, the J gene TRBJ2-4; 13 bases are shared with TRBD2. J lost 7 bases, V lost 0 bases, and 1 base had no gene match. This CDR3 region has 15 residues. Looked up from germline, CDR1 is SGHRS and CDR2 is YFSETQ. The chain's CDR3 is CASSLGLAGGNIQYF. CDR3 in DNA: TGCGCCAGCAGCTTGGGACTAGCGGGGGGTAACATTCAGTACTTC. The whole variable domain, filled in from reference TRBV5-1 and TRBJ2-4, reads KAGVTQTPRYLIKTRGQQVTLSCSPISGHRSVSWYQQTPGQGLQFLFEYFSETQRNKGNFPGRFSGRQFSNSRSEMNVSTLELGDSALYLCASSLGLAGGNIQYFGAGTRLSVL.

This chain uses TRBV6-1 with TRBJ1-2, with D perhaps TRBD1 (5 bases). Trimming pared 7 bases from V and 4 bases from J, leaving 28 bases between. Germline V gene lookup returns CDR1 MNHNS and CDR2 SASEGT. This CDR3 has 18 amino acids. The CDR3 sequence is CASTGFSKTYGPSYGYTF. The CDR3 DNA reads TGTGCCAGCACAGGGTTCTCCAAAACCTATGGGCCCTCCTATGGCTACACCTTC.

The chain carries TRBV21-1 and TRBJ1-5. TRBV21-1 is described as a pseudogene. This CDR3 has 15 amino acids. This CDR3 reads CASSKAPGLNQPQHF. CDR3 DNA: TGTGCCAGCAGCAAAGCGCCCGGTCTAAATCAGCCCCAGCATTTT.

This clonotype was seen a few times. V and J are TRBV6-6 and TRBJ1-1; unclear D gene. The CDR3 length is 10 residues. V lost 2 bases and J 7 bases, leaving 2 bases between the germline ends. The germline CDR1 and CDR2 sequences are MNHNY and SVGAGI (reference sequence). The CDR3 DNA is TGTGCCAGCAGTTACGGTGAAGCTTTCTTT. This encodes CASSYGEAFF.

The rearrangement uses TRBV6-2 or TRBV6-3 and TRBJ1-1; D is perhaps TRBD1 (5 bases). The CDR3 length is 16 residues. The germline gives CDR1 MNHEY, CDR2 SVGEGT. Trimming pared 6 bases from V and 0 bases from J, leaving 17 bases between. The DNA of the CDR3 is TGTGCCAGCAGATCCGGGACTTATTCGATGAACACTGAAGCTTTCTTT. It specifies CASRSGTYSMNTEAFF.

This clonotype has ten or more counts. The chain is built from TRBV5-1 and TRBJ2-1, with TRBD2 matching over 10 bases. Germline trimming cut 4 bases from V and 8 bases from J; bases unmatched to any gene: 6. The CDR3 loop spans 14 amino acids. Germline CDR1 SGHRS, CDR2 YFSETQ. For the CDR3, the DNA is TGCGCCAGCAGCCCGATCACTAGCGGGGATGAGCAGTTCTTC. Amino acid sequence: CASSPITSGDEQFF.

The CDR3 bases are TGTGCCAGCAGTTTATCGACTAGCGGGGGGAAAGTACAAGAGACCCAGTACTTC. Its protein is CASSLSTSGGKVQETQYF. The chain couples TRBV28 to TRBJ2-5; 13 nucleotides line up with TRBD2. This CDR3 is built from 18 residues. After removal of 1 base from V and 2 bases from J, the junction contained 7 bases not matched to a gene. Germline lookup yields CDR1 MDHEN and CDR2 SYDVKM.

This clonotype has ten or more counts. The rearrangement uses TRBV7-2 and TRBJ2-7; 7 positions agree with TRBD1. There are 13 residues in the CDR3. Unmatched junction bases numbered 5, after V lost 6 bases and J lost 3 bases. From germline, CDR1 is SGHTA and CDR2 FQGNSA. The CDR3 nucleotides are TGTGCCAGCAGATCCGGGACAGTCTACGAGCAGTACTTC. This codes for CASRSGTVYEQYF.

This clonotype was detected a few times. The chain employs TRBV25-1 and TRBJ1-2; D is undetermined. Germline assignment: CDR1 MGHDK and CDR2 SYGVNS. V was pared by 6 bases and J by 6 bases, with 20 bases between. This CDR3 has 15 residues. The CDR3 region is CASRDPLEGRDGYTF. DNA for the CDR3: TGTGCCAGCAGAGACCCTTTGGAGGGTAGGGATGGCTACACCTTC.

V is TRBV5-4 and J is TRBJ1-1; D ambiguous. CDR3 length: 15 amino acids. V lost 4 bases, J lost 2 bases, and 15 bases lay in between. Germline V gene lookup returns CDR1 SGHNT and CDR2 YYREEE (reference sequence). The CDR3 reads CASSLAYWGNTEAFF. The DNA for the CDR3 is TGTGCCAGCAGCCTGGCCTACTGGGGTAACACTGAAGCTTTCTTT.

This clonotype has ten or more counts. This CDR3 reads CASSLLGLTYEQYF. In DNA form, the CDR3 reads TGTGCCAGCAGCTTACTGGGATTGACCTACGAGCAGTACTTC. This rearrangement joins TRBV7-2 to TRBJ2-7; D not resolved. V was cut by 2 bases and J by 2 bases, with 10 bases left in between. Germline V gene lookup returns CDR1 SGHTA and CDR2 FQGNSA. The CDR3 spans 14 residues.

The chain has TRBV7-9 and TRBJ1-2; D is undetermined. CDR3 length: 12 amino acids. The ends were cut back, 10 bases at V and 2 bases at J, with 11 bases in the middle. CDR1 SEHNR and CDR2 FQNEAQ come from the germline V gene (reference sequence). CDR3 sequence (DNA): TGTGCCACTGGAGGGCTAAACTATGGCTACACCTTC. Translating it yields CATGGLNYGYTF. Together with reference TRBV7-9 and TRBJ1-2, the CDR3 gives the full variable domain: DTGVSQNPRHKITKRGQNVTFRCDPISEHNRLYWYRQTLGQGPEFLTYFQNEAQLEKSRLLSDRFSAERPKGSFSTLEIQRTEQGDSAMYLCATGGLNYGYTFGSGTRLTVV.

The sample holds many counts of this clonotype. V and J are TRBV9 and TRBJ1-2; D is unclear. Trimming cost V 0 bases and J 8 bases, with 11 bases left between them. CDR1 and CDR2 from the germline V gene are SGDLS and YYNGEE. The CDR3 runs 13 residues. This CDR3 is CASSVVGKPGYTF. As DNA, the CDR3 is TGTGCCAGCAGCGTAGTTGGAAAACCGGGCTACACCTTC.

This clonotype was detected many times. The chain is built from TRBV24-1 and TRBJ1-2; D ambiguous. The germline V gene has CDR1 KGHDR and CDR2 SFDVKD. The CDR3 has 14 residues. The V end was cut by 4 bases, the J end by 0 bases, with 8 bases between. CDR3 sequence (DNA): TGTGCCACCAGTGAGCCCGCAGCTAACTATGGCTACACCTTC. Protein sequence: CATSEPAANYGYTF.

This clonotype came up many times. The V and J genes are TRBV5-1 and TRBJ2-6, with D possibly being TRBD1 (6 bases). V lost 2 bases and J lost 0, with 21 bases in between. There are 20 residues in the CDR3. From germline, CDR1 is SGHRS and CDR2 YFSETQ. CDR3 in DNA: TGCGCCAGCAGCTTTCCTCATCGGGACACCTCGCCCTCTGGGGCCAACGTCCTGACTTTC. It codes for CASSFPHRDTSPSGANVLTF. The full variable domain, rest sourced from reference TRBV5-1 and TRBJ2-6, is KAGVTQTPRYLIKTRGQQVTLSCSPISGHRSVSWYQQTPGQGLQFLFEYFSETQRNKGNFPGRFSGRQFSNSRSEMNVSTLELGDSALYLCASSFPHRDTSPSGANVLTFGAGSRLTVL.

This clonotype was seen many times. The chain is built from TRBV18 and TRBJ2-3; 8 bases line up with TRBD1. V shed 4 bases and J 0 bases; nucleotides not matched to a gene: 6. The CDR3 covers 16 residues. Germline V gives CDR1 KGHSH, CDR2 LQKENI. DNA for the CDR3: TGTGCCAGCTCACGTCTGGGACAGGCTAGCACAGATACGCAGTATTTT. It yields the protein CASSRLGQASTDTQYF.

This clonotype was found a few times. The gene calls are TRBV20-1 and TRBJ1-5, with D possibly being TRBD1 (6 bases). The germline V and J ends were trimmed by 6 bases and 4 bases, with 13 bases remaining between them. The CDR3 has 13 amino acids. Germline V gene lookup returns CDR1 DFQATT and CDR2 SNEGSKA (reference sequence). CDR3: CSARTDPNQPQHF. DNA for the CDR3: TGCAGTGCCAGGACAGACCCGAATCAGCCCCAGCATTTT.

This clonotype came up many times. The genes are TRBV5-1 and TRBJ2-7; D may correspond to TRBD1 or TRBD2 (6 bases each). Germline CDR1 SGHRS, CDR2 YFSETQ. The CDR3 sequence is 16 residues long. Trimming stripped 4 bases from V and 0 bases from J, with 17 bases between. CDR3 sequence reads: CASSPAGGFVSYEQYF. CDR3 DNA sequence: TGCGCCAGCAGCCCAGCCGGGGGCTTTGTCTCCTACGAGCAGTACTTC.

The sample holds many counts of this clonotype. The chain employs TRBV12-3 or TRBV12-4 and TRBJ2-7; 10 bases match TRBD2. This CDR3 region has 15 residues. Losses at the gene ends were 7 bases for V and 6 bases for J; bases not matched to a gene: 12. The CDR3 DNA follows: TGTGCCAGCACCGAACTAGCGGGGCTGGGAAGCGAGCAGTACTTC. Protein sequence: CASTELAGLGSEQYF.

The V gene is TRBV5-4, the J gene TRBJ1-2; 9 nucleotides match TRBD1. The junction had 9 bases not matched to a gene; V was cut back by 5 bases and J by 4 bases. The CDR3 extends over 15 amino acids. Germline V gene sequence: CDR1 SGHNT, CDR2 YYREEE (reference sequence). The CDR3: CASRRTGQGLYGYTF. CDR3 nucleotides: TGTGCCAGCAGACGGACGGGACAGGGCCTCTATGGCTACACCTTC.